Listed below are T cell receptor beta chains from one sample, sequenced in a study of radiotherapy plus CTLA-4 blockade in lung cancer. Repertoires were generated with immunoSEQ multiplex PCR, while TCRdb's copy carries only in-frame clones and drops some. The table includes 53,000 or so clones, more than 70% detected once. Here the sequenced sample was peripheral blood, taken from a patient treated with radiotherapy plus ipilimumab. Receptor source: a human donor with non-small cell lung cancer who had stable disease on radiotherapy plus ipilimumab. Both conserved end residues are part of each CDR3. A D gene is named only where the DNA matches it firmly. Clone size appears in some rows only: once, few, many, or a class for an expanded clone.

v_call: TRBV28; d_call: TRBD2; j_call: TRBJ2-1; clone_size: NA; cdr3_aa: CASSLGGGYYNEQFF; cdr3_nt: TGTGCCAGCAGTTTGGGGGGGGGTTACTACAATGAGCAGTTCTTC
v_call: TRBV19; d_call: NA; j_call: TRBJ1-1; clone_size: NA; cdr3_aa: CASSNRGANAEAFF; cdr3_nt: TGTGCCAGTAGTAATAGAGGGGCTAACGCTGAAGCTTTCTTT
v_call: TRBV7-2; d_call: TRBD1; j_call: TRBJ1-2; clone_size: NA; cdr3_aa: CASSLSTGAGYGYTF; cdr3_nt: TGTGCCAGCAGCTTATCGACAGGGGCGGGCTATGGCTACACCTTC
v_call: TRBV19; d_call: TRBD1; j_call: TRBJ1-1; clone_size: NA; cdr3_aa: CASSIGGQGRLMNTEAFF; cdr3_nt: TGTGCCAGTAGTATAGGGGGACAGGGGCGTCTCATGAACACTGAAGCTTTCTTT
v_call: TRBV6-6; d_call: NA; j_call: TRBJ1-2; clone_size: many; cdr3_aa: CASSSRNPANYGYTF; cdr3_nt: TGTGCCAGCAGTTCCCGTAACCCCGCTAACTATGGCTACACCTTC
v_call: TRBV7-9; d_call: NA; j_call: TRBJ1-2; clone_size: NA; cdr3_aa: CASSSVQGRGGDYGYTF; cdr3_nt: TGTGCCAGCAGCTCGGTCCAGGGGCGAGGCGGAGACTATGGCTACACCTTC
v_call: TRBV28; d_call: NA; j_call: TRBJ1-5; clone_size: NA; cdr3_aa: CASSRQDGAVGPQHF; cdr3_nt: TGTGCCAGCAGCAGGCAAGACGGGGCGGTCGGGCCCCAGCATTTT
v_call: TRBV19; d_call: NA; j_call: TRBJ2-4; clone_size: many; cdr3_aa: CASSIEGSPNIQYF; cdr3_nt: TGTGCCAGTAGTATAGAAGGGTCCCCAAACATTCAGTACTTC
v_call: TRBV6-6; d_call: NA; j_call: TRBJ1-5; clone_size: once; cdr3_aa: CASRNYQDPTRPQHF; cdr3_nt: TGTGCCAGCCGAAATTACCAGGATCCTACTCGACCCCAGCATTTT
v_call: TRBV6-6; d_call: NA; j_call: TRBJ1-6; clone_size: NA; cdr3_aa: CASTDRRLVNSPLHF; cdr3_nt: TGTGCCAGCACAGACAGGCGGCTAGTTAATTCACCCCTCCACTTT
v_call: TRBV11-3; d_call: TRBD1; j_call: TRBJ1-1; clone_size: NA; cdr3_aa: CASSSGGNTEAFF; cdr3_nt: TGTGCCAGCAGCTCAGGGGGTAACACTGAAGCTTTCTTT
v_call: TRBV6-1; d_call: TRBD2; j_call: TRBJ2-1; clone_size: NA; cdr3_aa: CASSELGTSGGEFF; cdr3_nt: TGTGCCAGCAGTGAACTTGGGACTAGCGGGGGGGAATTCTTC
v_call: TRBV5-1; d_call: TRBD2; j_call: TRBJ2-3; clone_size: NA; cdr3_aa: CASGPGGTTSTDTQYF; cdr3_nt: TGCGCCAGCGGCCCGGGGGGAACGACTAGCACAGATACGCAGTATTTT
v_call: TRBV6-6; d_call: TRBD1; j_call: TRBJ1-2; clone_size: NA; cdr3_aa: CASSYSGRTGLGYTF; cdr3_nt: TGTGCCAGCAGTTACAGCGGGAGGACAGGGTTAGGCTACACCTTC
v_call: TRBV19; d_call: NA; j_call: TRBJ1-2; clone_size: NA; cdr3_aa: CASRMAPGTDYYRYGYTF; cdr3_nt: TGTGCCAGTAGAATGGCCCCCGGGACCGACTACTACCGTTATGGCTACACCTTC
v_call: TRBV5-4; d_call: TRBD1; j_call: TRBJ2-5; clone_size: NA; cdr3_aa: CASSAPTGSETQYF; cdr3_nt: TGTGCCAGCAGCGCCCCGACAGGGTCCGAGACCCAGTACTTC
v_call: TRBV6-5; d_call: NA; j_call: TRBJ1-3; clone_size: few; cdr3_aa: CASSYNRGNTIYF; cdr3_nt: TGTGCCAGCAGTTATAACAGGGGAAACACCATATATTTT
v_call: TRBV6-5; d_call: NA; j_call: TRBJ2-1; clone_size: NA; cdr3_aa: CASRLRARYNEQFF; cdr3_nt: TGTGCCAGCAGACTCCGGGCTCGCTACAATGAGCAGTTCTTC
v_call: TRBV19; d_call: TRBD1; j_call: TRBJ1-5; clone_size: NA; cdr3_aa: CASVRTGQGAGQPQHF; cdr3_nt: TGTGCCAGTGTACGAACAGGACAGGGGGCGGGTCAGCCCCAGCATTTT
v_call: TRBV20-1; d_call: NA; j_call: TRBJ2-1; clone_size: once; cdr3_aa: CSAGYNEQFF; cdr3_nt: TGCAGTGCGGGATACAATGAGCAGTTCTTC
v_call: TRBV28; d_call: NA; j_call: TRBJ1-2; clone_size: NA; cdr3_aa: CAIPYSTGREDYGYTF; cdr3_nt: TGTGCCATCCCATACTCCACAGGGAGGGAGGACTATGGCTACACCTTC
v_call: TRBV30; d_call: TRBD1; j_call: TRBJ2-7; clone_size: NA; cdr3_aa: CAWRLTTGARYEQYF; cdr3_nt: TGTGCCTGGAGACTGACTACAGGGGCCCGCTACGAGCAGTACTTC
v_call: TRBV2; d_call: TRBD2; j_call: TRBJ2-7; clone_size: NA; cdr3_aa: CASSELAGGAYEQYF; cdr3_nt: TGTGCCAGCAGTGAACTAGCGGGGGGAGCATACGAGCAGTACTTC
v_call: TRBV7-3; d_call: NA; j_call: TRBJ1-1; clone_size: NA; cdr3_aa: CASSGRADTEAFF; cdr3_nt: TGTGCCAGCAGTGGCCGGGCTGACACTGAAGCTTTCTTT
v_call: TRBV5-1; d_call: TRBD1; j_call: TRBJ1-1; clone_size: NA; cdr3_aa: CASSKDRETEAFF; cdr3_nt: TGCGCCAGCAGCAAGGACAGGGAGACTGAAGCTTTCTTT
v_call: TRBV14; d_call: NA; j_call: TRBJ1-2; clone_size: NA; cdr3_aa: CASSQSANYGYTF; cdr3_nt: TGTGCCAGCAGCCAATCGGCTAACTATGGCTACACCTTC
v_call: TRBV19; d_call: NA; j_call: TRBJ1-1; clone_size: NA; cdr3_aa: CASSISTQRSRLMNTEAFF; cdr3_nt: TGTGCCAGTAGTATATCAACACAGAGGAGCCGCCTCATGAACACTGAAGCTTTCTTT
v_call: TRBV19; d_call: NA; j_call: TRBJ1-2; clone_size: NA; cdr3_aa: CATYNYGYTF; cdr3_nt: TGTGCCACCTATAACTATGGCTACACCTTC
v_call: TRBV5-1; d_call: TRBD2; j_call: TRBJ2-3; clone_size: NA; cdr3_aa: CASSLGGFGTSGTDTQYF; cdr3_nt: TGCGCCAGCAGCTTGGGAGGGTTCGGGACTAGTGGCACAGATACGCAGTATTTT
v_call: TRBV6-6; d_call: NA; j_call: TRBJ2-5; clone_size: NA; cdr3_aa: CASTQGETQYF; cdr3_nt: TGTGCCAGCACTCAGGGGGAGACCCAGTACTTC
v_call: TRBV25-1; d_call: NA; j_call: TRBJ1-1; clone_size: NA; cdr3_aa: CASSEIRGRETEAFF; cdr3_nt: TGTGCCAGCAGTGAAATAAGGGGCAGGGAGACTGAAGCTTTCTTT
v_call: TRBV6-5; d_call: TRBD1; j_call: TRBJ1-2; clone_size: NA; cdr3_aa: CASSPDRGSSYGYTF; cdr3_nt: TGTGCCAGCAGTCCCGACAGGGGAAGCTCCTATGGCTACACCTTC
v_call: TRBV20-1; d_call: TRBD2; j_call: TRBJ2-2; clone_size: NA; cdr3_aa: CSGTSGGELFF; cdr3_nt: TGCAGCGGGACTAGCGGCGGGGAGCTGTTTTTT
v_call: TRBV4-3; d_call: NA; j_call: TRBJ2-3; clone_size: NA; cdr3_aa: CASSQDTPARASTDTQYF; cdr3_nt: TGCGCCAGCAGCCAAGATACCCCCGCCCGTGCTAGCACAGATACGCAGTATTTT
v_call: TRBV5-1; d_call: TRBD2; j_call: TRBJ2-1; clone_size: NA; cdr3_aa: CASSLGGTSSYNEQFF; cdr3_nt: TGCGCCAGCAGCTTGGGGGGGACTAGCTCCTACAATGAGCAGTTCTTC
v_call: TRBV18; d_call: TRBD1; j_call: TRBJ1-4; clone_size: once; cdr3_aa: CASSPRDRAEKLFF; cdr3_nt: TGTGCCAGCTCACCACGAGACAGGGCGGAAAAACTGTTTTTT
v_call: TRBV19; d_call: TRBD1; j_call: TRBJ1-5; clone_size: NA; cdr3_aa: CASSGTQGALVQPQHF; cdr3_nt: TGTGCCAGTAGTGGGACACAGGGGGCTCTTGTTCAGCCCCAGCATTTT
v_call: TRBV7-8; d_call: TRBD1; j_call: TRBJ2-7; clone_size: NA; cdr3_aa: CASSPELGQGSYEQYF; cdr3_nt: TGTGCCAGCAGCCCAGAACTAGGACAGGGTTCCTACGAGCAGTACTTC
v_call: TRBV7-9; d_call: TRBD2; j_call: TRBJ2-3; clone_size: NA; cdr3_aa: CASSMGLVTDTQYF; cdr3_nt: TGTGCCAGCAGCATGGGACTAGTCACAGATACGCAGTATTTT
v_call: TRBV10-2; d_call: NA; j_call: TRBJ2-5; clone_size: NA; cdr3_aa: CASSEGRGVLTGTQYF; cdr3_nt: TGCGCCAGCAGTGAAGGACGAGGGGTGTTAACGGGGACCCAGTACTTC
v_call: TRBV28; d_call: TRBD1; j_call: TRBJ1-3; clone_size: NA; cdr3_aa: CASSRQGSTGNTIYF; cdr3_nt: TGTGCCAGCAGTCGACAGGGTTCTACTGGAAACACCATATATTTT
v_call: TRBV27; d_call: NA; j_call: TRBJ2-7; clone_size: NA; cdr3_aa: CATRDGAYEQYF; cdr3_nt: TGTGCCACAAGGGACGGAGCCTACGAGCAGTACTTC
v_call: TRBV4-1; d_call: NA; j_call: TRBJ2-1; clone_size: NA; cdr3_aa: CASSNYNEQFF; cdr3_nt: TGCGCCAGCAGCAACTACAATGAGCAGTTCTTC
v_call: TRBV18; d_call: NA; j_call: TRBJ2-2; clone_size: NA; cdr3_aa: CASSPAGAAGELFF; cdr3_nt: TGTGCCAGCTCACCGGCGGGGGCGGCCGGGGAGCTGTTTTTT
v_call: TRBV4-1; d_call: NA; j_call: TRBJ1-3; clone_size: NA; cdr3_aa: CASSQEWDASPGNTIYF; cdr3_nt: TGCGCCAGCAGCCAAGAATGGGACGCTTCACCTGGAAACACCATATATTTT